This T cell receptor (beta chain) originates from a study of T-cell reconstitution after alpha-beta-depleted transplantation in children. This clonotype was recorded many times. Its specificity is not known. Molecular barcoding with unique molecular identifiers was used for the TCRbeta library. TCRdb reprocessed the PCR reads via MiXCR and lists one record per CDR3 protein. The table records some 200,000 distinct CDR3 sequences, under 13% of them present only once. Study findings and constraints: Reportedly, alpha-beta T cells present about two months post-transplant originated from several hundred expanded clones of graft origin.

Germline V CDR1 and CDR2: KGHSH, LQKENI. V was clipped by 5 bases and J by 3 bases, with 7 bases between them. The CDR3 has 12 amino acids. This clonotype originated in a child younger than two with acute myeloid leukemia, due to receive a stem cell transplant. Specimen: PBMCs, collected before TCRalphabeta/CD19-depleted stem cell transplant. The chain is built from TRBV18 and TRBJ1-2; no definite D call. The CDR3 is CASSGEDYGYTF. Here the CDR3 DNA reads TGTGCCAGCTCAGGGGAGGACTATGGCTACACCTTC. Combining the CDR3 with reference TRBV18 and TRBJ1-2 gives the whole variable domain NAGVMQNPRHLVRRRGQEARLRCSPMKGHSHVYWYRQLPEEGLKFMVYLQKENIIDESGMPKERFSAEFPKEGPSILRIQQVVRGDSAAYFCASSGEDYGYTFGSGTRLTVV.